The 15 T cell receptor beta chains below come from one sample, sequenced in a study of blood T cell repertoires in COVID-19. The method was immunoSEQ multiplex PCR; TCRdb's version includes in-frame clones alone and lacks a portion of them. The table lists approximately 160,000 clones, approximately 80% of them singletons. Sequenced: peripheral blood. The receptors derive from a man in his fifties or sixties with acute or convalescent COVID-19.

The J gene is TRBJ1-2, the V gene TRBV6-5; weak D call: TRBD1 (5 bases). V was shortened by 5 bases and J by 4 bases, with 14 bases between the two germline ends. The CDR3 consists of 14 residues. The V gene's germline CDR1 is MNHEY and CDR2 SVGAGI. CDR3 bases: TGTGCCAGCAGTAGACCCCTAAGGGGCTATGGCTACACCTTC. Amino acid sequence: CASSRPLRGYGYTF.

The CDR3 region has the DNA TGTGCCACCAGTGACGGAGGGTACGGGTATGGCTACACCTTC. It specifies CATSDGGYGYGYTF. The V and J genes are TRBV24-1 and TRBJ1-2; D gene uncertain. Trimming took off 4 bases at V and 5 bases at J, with 13 bases between the two ends. The CDR3 contains 14 residues. Germline CDR1 KGHDR, CDR2 SFDVKD.

The CDR3 loop reads CASSGRTGFTEAFF. The CDR3 nucleotides are TGTGCCAGCAGCGGTAGGACAGGGTTCACTGAAGCTTTCTTT. V usage is TRBV7-9 and J usage is TRBJ1-1, with 8 bases aligning to TRBD1. V shed 5 bases and J 4 bases; nucleotides not matched to a gene: 6. This CDR3 contains 14 residues. The germline CDR1 and CDR2 sequences are SEHNR and FQNEAQ (reference sequence).

The sample holds one count of this clone. The chain recombines TRBV5-1 with TRBJ2-7; no firm D call. Between the trimmed V and J ends, which lost 4 bases and 2 bases, there was a span of 16 bases. The germline V gene has CDR1 SGHRS and CDR2 YFSETQ. This CDR3 contains 15 residues. CDR3 coding DNA: TGCGCCAGCAGCCCCCGCCTCCAGGAAACCTACGAGCAGTACTTC. Translated, it gives CASSPRLQETYEQYF.

This clone was found a few times. The chain is built from TRBV3-1 (or the pseudogene TRBV3-2) and TRBJ1-5; TRBD1 is a possible D gene (6 bases). The CDR3 is 15 amino acids. In germline, CDR1 is LGHDT, CDR2 YNNKEL (reference sequence). V was clipped by 1 base and J by 2 bases, with 9 bases between them. The CDR3 spells CASSQGGLGNQPQHF. Here the CDR3 DNA reads TGTGCCAGCAGCCAAGGGGGGCTGGGCAATCAGCCCCAGCATTTT.

This clone was seen a handful of times. Here the CDR3 reads CASSYHPSQGEEFF. The CDR3 DNA reads TGTGCCAGCAGTTATCACCCCAGCCAAGGAGAGGAGTTCTTC. The V call is TRBV6-2 or TRBV6-3, the J call TRBJ2-1; no reliable D call. V shed 3 bases and J shed 14 bases, with 20 bases lying between them. The germline CDR1 and CDR2 sequences are MNHEY and SVGEGT. The CDR3 consists of 14 residues.

V gene TRBV5-1 combines with J gene TRBJ2-1; TRBD2 aligns across 7 bases. Germline CDR1 and CDR2: SGHRS and YFSETQ. The V and J ends lost 1 base and 1 base, in that order; junction bases with no gene match: 2. The CDR3 has 15 amino acids. The CDR3: CASSLYGGSYNEQFF. The CDR3 region has the DNA TGCGCCAGCAGCTTGTACGGGGGGTCCTACAATGAGCAGTTCTTC. Looking up the rest from reference TRBV5-1 and TRBJ2-1 gives the full variable domain: KAGVTQTPRYLIKTRGQQVTLSCSPISGHRSVSWYQQTPGQGLQFLFEYFSETQRNKGNFPGRFSGRQFSNSRSEMNVSTLELGDSALYLCASSLYGGSYNEQFFGPGTRLTVL.

The chain combines TRBV19 with TRBJ2-7; 9 nucleotides line up with TRBD1. J gave up 5 bases and V 5 bases, and 7 bases lay outside the gene matches. The germline gives CDR1 LNHDA, CDR2 SQIVND (reference sequence). CDR3 length: 14 residues. CDR3 loop: CASSPEGQGDEQYF. CDR3 DNA sequence: TGTGCCAGTAGTCCAGAGGGACAGGGAGACGAGCAGTACTTC.

The chain couples TRBV19 to TRBJ2-2, with D uncertain. This CDR3 is built from 14 residues. The germline V gene has CDR1 LNHDA and CDR2 SQIVND (reference sequence). V was shortened by 9 bases and J by 1 base, with 12 bases between the two germline ends. DNA for the CDR3: TGTGCCAGCCGAAGCCACAGGAACACCGGGGAGCTGTTTTTT. It is translated as CASRSHRNTGELFF.

The chain uses TRBV12-3 or TRBV12-4 and TRBJ2-1, with D unclear. V was cut by 7 bases and J by 6 bases, with 10 bases left in between. The CDR3 loop spans 12 amino acids. CDR3 bases: TGTGCCAGCACCCTGCGAGGCAATGAGCAGTTCTTC. As protein: CASTLRGNEQFF.

This clone was seen only a few times. The V call is TRBV24-1, the J call TRBJ1-2; 7 positions agree with TRBD1. In germline, CDR1 is KGHDR, CDR2 SFDVKD. The CDR3 extends over 12 amino acids. With 6 bases clipped from V and 7 bases from J, the junction kept 4 bases outside the gene matches. In DNA, the CDR3 is TGTGCCACCAGTTATACAGGGGTTGGCTACACCTTC. Encoded protein: CATSYTGVGYTF.

The chain links TRBV7-9 to TRBJ1-3; TRBD1 aligns across 8 bases. After removal of 7 bases from V and 0 bases from J, the junction contained 11 bases not matched to a gene. Germline CDR1 is SEHNR and CDR2 is FQNEAQ (reference sequence). There are 17 residues in the CDR3. For the CDR3, the DNA is TGTGCCAGCAACCCCACTGGACAGGGCCTCTCTGGAAACACCATATATTTT. Its protein is CASNPTGQGLSGNTIYF.

The J gene is TRBJ2-7, the V gene TRBV6-5; 11 bases map to TRBD2. V was pared by 6 bases and J by 3 bases, with 4 bases of the junction left unmatched. Germline assignment: CDR1 MNHEY and CDR2 SVGAGI. This CDR3 has 14 amino acids. CDR3 residues: CASSRLAGNYEQYF. In DNA form, the CDR3 reads TGTGCCAGCAGCCGACTAGCGGGGAACTACGAGCAGTACTTC.

In DNA form, the CDR3 reads TGCGCCAGCAGAGCGAAAGGGAACACCGGGGAGCTGTTTTTT. It translates to CASRAKGNTGELFF. The chain is built from TRBV5-1 and TRBJ2-2, with D hard to call. CDR3 length equals 14 residues. The germline V gene encodes CDR1 SGHRS and CDR2 YFSETQ. V lost 5 bases to trimming and J lost 1 base, with 9 bases between them.

The chain employs TRBV28 and TRBJ2-5; possible D gene TRBD1, 5 bases. Germline assignment: CDR1 MDHEN and CDR2 SYDVKM. The CDR3 is made up of 13 amino acids. V shed 6 bases and J shed 1 base, with 9 bases lying between them. The CDR3 nucleotides are TGTGCCAGCAGGCCAGGGTCCCAAGAGACCCAGTACTTC. This gives the protein CASRPGSQETQYF.